Described below is a single T cell receptor beta chain sequence and its context. The data belong to a study of blood T cell repertoires in COVID-19. At the level of the study: COVID-19 samples from acute and convalescent phases originated in the United States, Italy and Spain. PBMCs, B-cell-depleted T cells, or T cells were the source of the cDNA or gDNA that made up the material.

In the original processing: Estimated nucleated cell counts came from reference gene primer amplification. Generated by immunoSEQ multiplex PCR, the TCRdb table keeps only in-frame clones and is missing some. V, J and clone size are taken as reported in that table, and D and trimming were inferred from the DNA itself. The sample includes approximately 220,000 clones, approximately 83% seen only once; the top ten take roughly 27%. CDR3 size: 13 residues. Germline V CDR1 and CDR2: SEHNR, FQNEAQ (reference sequence). J gave up 5 bases and V 5 bases, and 2 bases lay outside the gene matches. The V gene is TRBV7-9, the J gene TRBJ2-7; 11 nucleotides match TRBD1. The sequenced sample consisted of peripheral blood. This sequence was found in a man aged 35-49 years with acute or convalescent COVID-19. This CDR3 reads CASSRTGGDEQYF. The CDR3, as DNA: TGTGCCAGCAGCCGGACAGGGGGCGACGAGCAGTACTTC.